This TCR beta chain was identified in a study of shared clonotypes between healthy human individuals (TCRdb year 2020). Looking at the study overall: The cohort included three men and two women between 18 and 49 years of age. Libraries were prepared and TCR repertoires were sequenced by different laboratories using diverse techniques, in order to increase sequencing depth and limit assay-specific biases. For each donor, three plates each were used for CD4 naive and CD4 memory, two plates were used for CD8 naive, and one plate was used for CD8 memory. Between about 0.94 and 8.9 billion PBMCs per donor were obtained by leukapheresis. The study deeply sequenced blood TCR repertoires of about 5 healthy adults to estimate repertoire size and the extent of clonotype sharing between individuals. The full study reports these points: The genetic and exposure-history diversity represented was limited by the small number of donors. Sampling was limited to blood, and TCR repertoires in tissue likely differ from TCR repertoires in blood. Compared with non-shared clonotypes, clonotypes shared by all four sorted-subset donors had higher generation probabilities. Sharing across several donors was observed for approximately 4.6% of naive CD4, over 3% of naive CD8, 2.3% of memory CD4, and roughly 0.43% of memory CD8 clonotypes. Larger estimated clonotype richness was generally found for naive subsets than for memory subsets. Rarefaction of sorted-subset datasets indicated incomplete sequencing despite the large sequencing depth. Pairwise subsampling led to the expectation that sequencing depth would affect the degree of clonotype sharing among donors.

Using the deep immunoSEQ assay, TCR CDR3 regions were amplified from genomic DNA by multiplex PCR. Extracted genomic DNA from each cell subset was distributed evenly across all wells of several immunoSEQ 96-well plates, and each plate was treated as a replicate. For sorted subsets, about 200 ng genomic DNA, equal to about 30,000 T cell genomes, was loaded into each replicate PCR. The purified libraries were quantified using a Qubit 3.0 fluorometer, sized with a Bioanalyzer 2100, and then quantified again using the KAPA Library Quantification kit. Every immunoSEQ 96-well plate was sequenced on a separate single-read 150-cycle Illumina NextSeq 550 flow cell. The original pipeline was this. Because only junctional sequences without quality scores were contained in the immunoSEQ output, filtering matching that applied to full-length reads could not be performed. Sequences were annotated with PyIR, a Python wrapper for IgBLAST v1.9, using IMGT germline references to assign V/J genes and CDR3. Any read was removed if the V/J assignment was weak (E-value above 1e-6), the CDR3 was missing, or the read contained stop codons, out-of-frame junctions, or ambiguous translated residues. V3J clonotypes were defined by identical inferred V gene, J gene, and CDR3 amino acid sequence. Percentage overlap between repertoires was calculated by dividing the number of shared unique clonotypes by the size of the smaller repertoire. Richness of each repertoire was evaluated using RTK rarefaction, the Chao1 estimator, and Recon v2.1 estimates of unobserved clonotypes. OLGA was used to compute generation probabilities for all TCRbeta clonotypes that the gDNA method yielded from a few donors. TCRdb's version of the immuneACCESS table is confined to in-frame rearrangements and falls short of the full clone set. An unresolved V gene accounts for under half of the shortfall where checked; the remainder is of unknown origin. V, J and clone size derive from that table, while D and trimming were established from the DNA sequence. The sample profile shows over a million clones; over 95% of them were found once. Approximately 1% of the sample rests with the top ten.

V was cut back by 1 base and J by 4 bases, leaving a gap of 13 bases between them. The germline V gene encodes CDR1 SGHTA and CDR2 FQGNSA. Its CDR3 holds 15 amino acids, cysteine through phenylalanine. Only CDR3 DNA remains: 45 bases, in frame from the first base. This clone appeared once. What antigen it recognizes has not been identified. Per-base qualities were not stored, and no clone one base away is much larger. Donors were healthy HIV-negative adults with no recently reported acute infections or vaccinations. Every donor was a Caucasian adult living in Nashville, Tennessee, USA. Magnetic negative selection was used to enrich CD4+ T cells, after which naive cells were positively selected on CD45RA and the negative fraction became the memory subset. Blood was collected by leukapheresis, and PBMCs were isolated by Ficoll-Histopaque density gradient centrifugation and then cryopreserved in liquid nitrogen vapor phase. Analytical flow cytometry was used to check the purity and quantity of every magnetically sorted T cell population. Each sorted fraction had its genomic DNA isolated and then quantified by UV absorbance on a Nanodrop 2000c.

The source of this sequence is a man aged 30 to 39 in good health. The specimen sequenced was naive CD4+ T cells sorted from blood. Taken with the paper, the label for cell subset or site translates to: CD45RA+ positively selected. The chain couples TRBV7-2 to TRBJ1-1, with TRBD1 perhaps the D gene, on 5 matching bases. The sequenced DNA is TGTGCCAGCAGCTTAGAGTCAGGGACGGGCACTGAAGCTTTCTTT. This translates into CASSLESGTGTEAFF.